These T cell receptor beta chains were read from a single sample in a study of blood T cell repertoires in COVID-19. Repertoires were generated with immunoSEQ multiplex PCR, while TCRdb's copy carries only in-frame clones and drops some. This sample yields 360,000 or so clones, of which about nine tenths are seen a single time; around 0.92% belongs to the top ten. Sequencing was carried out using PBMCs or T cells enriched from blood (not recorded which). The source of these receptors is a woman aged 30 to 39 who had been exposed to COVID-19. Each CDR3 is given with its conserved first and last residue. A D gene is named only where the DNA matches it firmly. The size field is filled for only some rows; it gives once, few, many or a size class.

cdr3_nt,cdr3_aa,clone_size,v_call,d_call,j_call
TGTGCCAGCAGTGAATGGGGGACAGGGGTCCGTCAGCCCCAGCATTTT,CASSEWGTGVRQPQHF,NA,TRBV6-1,TRBD1,TRBJ1-5
TGTGCCAGCAGCTTATCGGCGGGGAACACTGAAGCTTTCTTT,CASSLSAGNTEAFF,many,TRBV7-9,NA,TRBJ1-1
TGCAGCGTTCAGTCGATCGTCGGAAACACCATATATTTT,CSVQSIVGNTIYF,NA,TRBV29-1,NA,TRBJ1-3
TGCGCCAGCAGCAGCAGACAGGGAAGTTTCAGCGAGCAGTACTTC,CASSSRQGSFSEQYF,few,TRBV5-1,TRBD1,TRBJ2-7
TGTGCCAGCAGTCCGGCCCTTCTAGCGGGACTTGCCTACGAGCAGTACTTC,CASSPALLAGLAYEQYF,NA,TRBV27,TRBD2,TRBJ2-7
TGTGCCAGCAGCTCGGAGCTACTACACACAGATACGCAGTATTTT,CASSSELLHTDTQYF,NA,TRBV5-4,NA,TRBJ2-3
TGTGCCAGCAGCATTGATCTCCGGGGGACCTATGGCTACACCTTC,CASSIDLRGTYGYTF,NA,TRBV5-4,NA,TRBJ1-2
TGTGCCAGCAGCTTAGGGGAGTCCTATGGCTACACCTTC,CASSLGESYGYTF,NA,TRBV11-2,NA,TRBJ1-2
TGCGCCAGCAGTCAACGCAGGACAGGGGCGAACACTGAAGCTTTCTTT,CASSQRRTGANTEAFF,NA,TRBV23-1,TRBD1,TRBJ1-1
TGTGCCAGCAGCTTACGCGGGGGGACTAGCGGGAGCGGGGATACGCAGTATTTT,CASSLRGGTSGSGDTQYF,once,TRBV7-3,TRBD2,TRBJ2-3
TGCGCCAGCAGCCCCTGGGACAGCGAAAAACTGTTTTTT,CASSPWDSEKLFF,NA,TRBV5-1,TRBD1,TRBJ1-4
TGTGCTAGTGGTTTCCGTCGACAGGGGGCCCGTGATAGCAATCAGCCCCAGCATTTT,CASGFRRQGARDSNQPQHF,NA,TRBV12-5,TRBD1,TRBJ1-5
TGTGCCATCAGTGCTACTAGGGTTAGCCAAGAGACCCAGTACTTC,CAISATRVSQETQYF,NA,TRBV10-3,NA,TRBJ2-5
TGTGCCAGCAGCCAAGGGCCTAGCGGGAGGTCAGGGTACAATGAGCAGTTCTTC,CASSQGPSGRSGYNEQFF,NA,TRBV4-2,TRBD2,TRBJ2-1
TGTGCCAGCAGCGAGGGCCCCCGGGGGATTGAAGATACGCAGTATTTT,CASSEGPRGIEDTQYF,NA,TRBV9,NA,TRBJ2-3
TGTGCCAGCAGCTTAGCGGGGGGGCGTCAAGAGACCCAGTACTTC,CASSLAGGRQETQYF,NA,TRBV7-6,NA,TRBJ2-5
TGCGCCAGCAGCCAAGATACGAACAGCCGAACCTACGAGCAGTACTTC,CASSQDTNSRTYEQYF,NA,TRBV4-1,NA,TRBJ2-7